This paragraph covers one TCR beta chain sequence. The source of the sample is a study of PD-1 blockade in classical Hodgkin lymphoma. Per germline, CDR1 MDHEN and CDR2 SYDVKM. The CDR3 runs to 15 residues. The V end lost 3 bases, the J end lost 5 bases, and 14 bases lay between the germline ends. Measured with immunoSEQ multiplex PCR; TCRdb has only the in-frame clones, and not every one. The data show some 96,000 clones, 80% to 95% seen once. Patients all relapsed after autologous stem cell transplantation, and there was variation in brentuximab vedotin exposure. The V gene is TRBV28, the J gene TRBJ1-5, with D perhaps matching TRBD1 (5 bases). The sequence came from a human donor with classical Hodgkin lymphoma. Sample: peripheral blood mononuclear cells (PBMCs), taken at baseline. Here the CDR3 DNA reads TGTGCCAGCAGTTTTACAGGCCGCCTGGATCAGCCCCAGCATTTT. It codes for CASSFTGRLDQPQHF.